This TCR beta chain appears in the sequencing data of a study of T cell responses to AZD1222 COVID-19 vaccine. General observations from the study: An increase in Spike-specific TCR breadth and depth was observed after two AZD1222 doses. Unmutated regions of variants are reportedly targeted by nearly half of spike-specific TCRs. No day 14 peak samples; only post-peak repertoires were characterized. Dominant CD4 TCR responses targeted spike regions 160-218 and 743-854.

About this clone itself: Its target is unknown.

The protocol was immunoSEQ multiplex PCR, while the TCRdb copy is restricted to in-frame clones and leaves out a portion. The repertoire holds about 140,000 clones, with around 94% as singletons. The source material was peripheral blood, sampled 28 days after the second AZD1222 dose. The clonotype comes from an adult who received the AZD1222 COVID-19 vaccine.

The CDR3 here is CAWSVQEGFEAFF. Here the CDR3 DNA reads TGTGCCTGGAGTGTACAGGAGGGGTTTGAAGCTTTCTTT. The rearrangement links TRBV30 to TRBJ1-1, with a weak D call TRBD1 (5 bases). The CDR3 runs to 13 residues. The germline V gene has CDR1 GTSNPN and CDR2 SVGIG (reference sequence). V was shortened by 0 bases and J by 7 bases, with 12 bases between the two germline ends.